This T cell receptor (beta chain) was recovered during a study of blood T cell repertoires in COVID-19. Produced via immunoSEQ multiplex PCR; TCRdb's table is partial and in-frame only. The sample yields approximately 170,000 clones, about 89% seen once. The sequenced sample consisted of peripheral blood. The TCR originated in a man between 65 and 85 years old with acute or convalescent COVID-19.

For the CDR3, the DNA is TGCAGCGCAACGGGGGGCTTTTTGGATGAGCAGTTCTTC. Translating gives CSATGGFLDEQFF. The V and J genes are TRBV29-1 and TRBJ2-1, with D maybe TRBD2 (7 bases). Trimming took 7 bases from V and 8 from J, leaving 18 bases between them. The CDR3 loop spans 13 amino acids. Germline lookup yields CDR1 SQVTM and CDR2 ANQGSEA.